The 8 T cell receptor beta chains below were found in one sample sequenced in a study of T cell changes during pregnancy in multiple sclerosis. The protocol was immunoSEQ multiplex PCR, while the TCRdb copy is restricted to in-frame clones and leaves out a portion. Of fewer than 90,000 clones in the sample, over 85% were seen once. Sequences were derived from peripheral blood, sampled in the third trimester of pregnancy. These receptors were taken from a female donor in good health, enrolled as a control in a pregnancy study.

The rearrangement joins TRBV7-6 to TRBJ2-3; 8 nucleotides agree with TRBD2. Looked up from germline, CDR1 is SGHVS and CDR2 is FNYEAQ. The trim removed 0 bases at V and 1 base at J, leaving 9 bases unmatched. The CDR3 totals 18 residues. CDR3 DNA sequence: TGTGCCAGCAGCTTAGCCCAAACCCCGACTAGCGGCACAGATACGCAGTATTTT. Protein sequence: CASSLAQTPTSGTDTQYF.

The chain joins TRBV5-8 to TRBJ2-1, with 7 bases that match TRBD1. This CDR3 has 16 residues. Germline V gene sequence: CDR1 SGHTS, CDR2 YDEGEE. Losses at the gene ends were 2 bases for V and 5 bases for J; bases not matched to a gene: 10. The CDR3 is CASSFGADRQNNEQFF. CDR3 in DNA: TGTGCCAGCAGCTTTGGTGCGGACAGGCAGAACAATGAGCAGTTCTTC.

The V and J genes are TRBV5-3 and TRBJ2-1, with unresolved D. TRBV5-3 is flagged as an ORF with uncertain function. The CDR3 totals 11 residues. Trimming shortened V by 0 bases and J by 8 bases, and 3 bases separated the two germline ends. In DNA, the CDR3 is TGTGCCAGAAGCTTGGCGGATGAGCAGTTCTTC. This translates into CARSLADEQFF.

The CDR3 nucleotides are TGTGCCAGTAGTATAGGGCGGGGAACCTACGAGCAGTACTTC. Translation: CASSIGRGTYEQYF. This chain connects TRBV19 to TRBJ2-7; D is possibly TRBD2 (6 bases). CDR1 is LNHDA, CDR2 SQIVND, per germline (reference sequence). This CDR3 contains 14 residues. The V end lost 1 base, the J end lost 2 bases, and 9 bases lay between the germline ends.

The V call is TRBV5-6, the J call TRBJ2-1; D gene uncertain. The CDR3 runs to 13 residues. Germline V gene sequence: CDR1 SGHDT, CDR2 YYEEEE. Trimming took 3 bases from V and 8 from J, leaving 12 bases between them. CDR3 sequence reads: CASSSPFRDEQFF. The CDR3 bases are TGTGCCAGCAGCTCCCCCTTTAGAGATGAGCAGTTCTTC.

This clone was seen a single time. The chain has TRBV4-2 and TRBJ2-2; 7 bases agree with TRBD2. V shed 4 bases, J shed 5 bases, and the junction held 7 bases outside the gene matches. In germline, CDR1 is LGHNA, CDR2 YNFKEQ. The length of the CDR3 is 15 residues. The DNA of the CDR3 is TGTGCCAGCAGCCCAGAGGCGGGGGTTACCGGGGAGCTGTTTTTT. Its protein product is CASSPEAGVTGELFF.

The V call is TRBV5-4, the J call TRBJ1-2, with D tentatively TRBD1 (5 bases). The CDR3 is 15 residues long. The germline V and J ends were trimmed by 6 bases and 2 bases, with 17 bases remaining between them. Germline V gene sequence: CDR1 SGHNT, CDR2 YYREEE (reference sequence). The CDR3 coding sequence is TGTGCCAGCACCCCCACCGGGGGTAGAAACTATGGCTACACCTTC. It translates to CASTPTGGRNYGYTF.

The genes are TRBV5-4 and TRBJ2-5, with TRBD2 as a possible D gene (5 bases). The V gene lost 2 bases and the J gene lost 2 bases, with 10 bases spanning the gap. CDR1 and CDR2 from the germline V gene are SGHNT and YYREEE (reference sequence). The CDR3 consists of 14 residues. The CDR3 nucleotides are TGTGCCAGCAGCTTAGCTAGCCAACAAGAGACCCAGTACTTC. Encoded protein: CASSLASQQETQYF.